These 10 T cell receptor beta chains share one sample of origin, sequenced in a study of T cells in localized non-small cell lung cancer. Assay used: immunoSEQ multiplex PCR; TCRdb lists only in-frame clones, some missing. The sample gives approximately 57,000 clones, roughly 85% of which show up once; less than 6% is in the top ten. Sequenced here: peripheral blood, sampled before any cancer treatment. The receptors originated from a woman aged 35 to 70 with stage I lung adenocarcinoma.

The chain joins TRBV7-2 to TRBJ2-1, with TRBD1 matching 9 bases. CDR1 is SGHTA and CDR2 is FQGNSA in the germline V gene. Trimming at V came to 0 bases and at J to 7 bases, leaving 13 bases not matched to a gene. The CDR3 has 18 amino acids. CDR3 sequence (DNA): TGTGCCAGCAGCTTAGCCGCCTTCCGAGGGACAGGGTCGAATGAGCAGTTCTTC. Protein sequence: CASSLAAFRGTGSNEQFF.

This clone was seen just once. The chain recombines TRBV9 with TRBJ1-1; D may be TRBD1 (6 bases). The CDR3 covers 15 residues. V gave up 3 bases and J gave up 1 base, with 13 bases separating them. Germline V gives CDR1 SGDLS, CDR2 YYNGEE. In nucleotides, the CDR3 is TGTGCCAGCAGCGGCCAGACAGGACCGAACACTGAAGCTTTCTTT. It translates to CASSGQTGPNTEAFF.

The CDR3 sequence is CASSFPGEKSQYF. Here the CDR3 DNA reads TGTGCCAGCAGCTTCCCAGGGGAAAAGTCCCAGTACTTC. The rearrangement uses TRBV7-2 and TRBJ2-5; tentatively, D is TRBD1 (6 bases). V lost 3 bases and J lost 9, with 14 bases in between. There are 13 residues in the CDR3. The germline gives CDR1 SGHTA, CDR2 FQGNSA.

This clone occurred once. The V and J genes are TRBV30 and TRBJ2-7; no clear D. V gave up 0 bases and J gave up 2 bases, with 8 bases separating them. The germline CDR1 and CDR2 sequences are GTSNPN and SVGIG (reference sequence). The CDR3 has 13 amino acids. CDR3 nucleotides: TGTGCCTGGAGTGTAAACAGCGCCTACGAGCAGTACTTC. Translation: CAWSVNSAYEQYF.

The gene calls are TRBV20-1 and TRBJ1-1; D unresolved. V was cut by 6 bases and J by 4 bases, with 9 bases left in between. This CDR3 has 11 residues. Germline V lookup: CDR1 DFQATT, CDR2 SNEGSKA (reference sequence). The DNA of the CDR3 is TGCAGTGCGGCGCCAGTCACTGAAGCTTTCTTT. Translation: CSAAPVTEAFF.

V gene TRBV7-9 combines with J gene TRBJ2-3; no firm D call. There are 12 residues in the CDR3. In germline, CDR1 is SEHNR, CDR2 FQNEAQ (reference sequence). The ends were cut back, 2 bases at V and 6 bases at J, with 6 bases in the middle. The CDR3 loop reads CASSLLRDTQYF. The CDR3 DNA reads TGTGCCAGCAGCTTACTGAGGGATACGCAGTATTTT. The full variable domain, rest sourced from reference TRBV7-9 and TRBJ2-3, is DTGVSQNPRHKITKRGQNVTFRCDPISEHNRLYWYRQTLGQGPEFLTYFQNEAQLEKSRLLSDRFSAERPKGSFSTLEIQRTEQGDSAMYLCASSLLRDTQYFGPGTRLTVL.

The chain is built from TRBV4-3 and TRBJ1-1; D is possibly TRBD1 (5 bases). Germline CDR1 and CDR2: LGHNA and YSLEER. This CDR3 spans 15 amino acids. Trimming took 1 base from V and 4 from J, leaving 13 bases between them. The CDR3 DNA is TGCGCCAGCAGCCAAGGCAGCGCGGGACCCACTGAAGCTTTCTTT. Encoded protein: CASSQGSAGPTEAFF.

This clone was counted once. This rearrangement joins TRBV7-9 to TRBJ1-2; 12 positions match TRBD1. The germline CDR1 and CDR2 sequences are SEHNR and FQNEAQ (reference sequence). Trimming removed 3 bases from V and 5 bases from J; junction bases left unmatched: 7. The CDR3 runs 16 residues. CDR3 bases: TGTGCCAGCAGCTTTCTCCCGGGACAGGGGGCGTATGGCTACACCTTC. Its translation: CASSFLPGQGAYGYTF.

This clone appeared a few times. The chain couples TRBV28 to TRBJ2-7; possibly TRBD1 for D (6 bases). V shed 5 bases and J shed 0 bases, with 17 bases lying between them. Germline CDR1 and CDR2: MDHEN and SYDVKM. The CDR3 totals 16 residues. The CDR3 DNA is TGTGCCAGCAGTCCCCGGGTCAGGGGAAGCTCCTACGAGCAGTACTTC. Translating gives CASSPRVRGSSYEQYF.

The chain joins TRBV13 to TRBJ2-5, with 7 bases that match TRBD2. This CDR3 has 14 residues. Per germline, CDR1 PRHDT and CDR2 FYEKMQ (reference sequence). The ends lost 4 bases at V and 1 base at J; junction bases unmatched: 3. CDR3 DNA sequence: TGTGCCAGCAGCTCTAGCGGCTTCCAAGAGACCCAGTACTTC. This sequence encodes CASSSSGFQETQYF.